These 6 T cell receptor beta chains share one sample of origin, sequenced in a study of OX40 agonist ivuxolimab in advanced cancers. Some clones are missing from TCRdb's copy, which holds only in-frame ones; the method was immunoSEQ multiplex PCR. This sample has about 50,000 clones, with about 93% found just once. The sample was CD4+ or CD8+ T cells sorted from blood, taken in a trial of the OX40 agonist ivuxolimab. The receptor set was obtained from an adult with an advanced solid tumor such as melanoma, head and neck, liver or kidney cancer.

This clone was detected only once. The V gene is TRBV19, the J gene TRBJ2-1; 14 bases line up with TRBD2. V trimming: 4 bases; J trimming: 8 bases; junction bases outside the gene matches: 13. The germline CDR1 and CDR2 sequences are LNHDA and SQIVND (reference sequence). The CDR3 is 18 residues long. CDR3 loop: CASSTGTSGRWVRDEQFF. DNA for the CDR3: TGTGCCAGTAGTACCGGGACTAGCGGGAGATGGGTCAGGGATGAGCAGTTCTTC.

This chain's CDR3 is CASSEVAGVGNEQFF. CDR3 in DNA: TGCGCCAGCAGTGAGGTAGCGGGAGTGGGGAATGAGCAGTTCTTC. This sequence joins TRBV10-2 and TRBJ2-1; 9 bases fit TRBD2. V dropped 2 bases and J dropped 7; count of bases not matched to a gene: 6. This CDR3 contains 15 residues. Germline assignment: CDR1 WSHSY and CDR2 SAAADI.

The chain links TRBV27 to TRBJ2-7, with TRBD2 as a possible D gene (5 bases). The CDR3 covers 15 residues. Trimming stripped 7 bases from V and 2 bases from J, with 18 bases between. The germline V gene encodes CDR1 MNHEY and CDR2 SMNVEV (reference sequence). The CDR3 protein is CASMASGYLPYEQYF. In DNA form, the CDR3 reads TGTGCCAGCATGGCCTCGGGGTACCTTCCCTACGAGCAGTACTTC.

This clone was observed a handful of times. This sequence joins TRBV6-4 and TRBJ1-1; 7 bases align to TRBD1. J gave up 5 bases and V 0 bases, and 3 bases lay outside the gene matches. In germline, CDR1 is MRHNA, CDR2 SNTAGT. This CDR3 comprises 14 residues. CDR3: CASSDSAGGTEAFF. The CDR3 DNA follows: TGTGCCAGCAGTGACTCGGCAGGGGGAACTGAAGCTTTCTTT.

The chain couples TRBV27 to TRBJ1-2, with 9 bases matching TRBD1. After removal of 5 bases from V and 5 bases from J, the junction contained 18 bases not matched to a gene. Germline CDR1 MNHEY, CDR2 SMNVEV (reference sequence). The CDR3 runs to 18 residues. The CDR3 spells CASSPYPGTGSTVYGYTF. In nucleotides, the CDR3 is TGTGCCAGCAGTCCTTACCCCGGGACAGGGTCGACCGTATATGGCTACACCTTC.

J is TRBJ2-5 and V is TRBV28; possibly TRBD1 or TRBD2 for D (5 bases each). V lost 6 bases to trimming and J lost 5 bases, with 31 bases between them. The CDR3 length is 19 residues. Germline lookup yields CDR1 MDHEN and CDR2 SYDVKM. The CDR3 coding sequence is TGTGCCAGCAGACCGTTAAGTAATCCGGGACCGCCTTGGGAGGAGACCCAGTACTTC. This sequence encodes CASRPLSNPGPPWEETQYF.